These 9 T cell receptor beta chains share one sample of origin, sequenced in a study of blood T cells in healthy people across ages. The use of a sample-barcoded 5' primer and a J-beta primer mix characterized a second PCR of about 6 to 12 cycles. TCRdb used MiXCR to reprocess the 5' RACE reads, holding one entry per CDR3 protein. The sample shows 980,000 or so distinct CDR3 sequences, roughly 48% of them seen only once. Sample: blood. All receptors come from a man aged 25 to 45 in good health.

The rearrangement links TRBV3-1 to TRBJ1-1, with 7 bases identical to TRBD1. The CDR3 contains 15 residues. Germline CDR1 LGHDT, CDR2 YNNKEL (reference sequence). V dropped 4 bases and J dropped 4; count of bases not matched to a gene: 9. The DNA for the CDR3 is TGTGCCAGCAGCCGAATAGGGGGCCGGAGCACTGAAGCTTTCTTT. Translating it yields CASSRIGGRSTEAFF.

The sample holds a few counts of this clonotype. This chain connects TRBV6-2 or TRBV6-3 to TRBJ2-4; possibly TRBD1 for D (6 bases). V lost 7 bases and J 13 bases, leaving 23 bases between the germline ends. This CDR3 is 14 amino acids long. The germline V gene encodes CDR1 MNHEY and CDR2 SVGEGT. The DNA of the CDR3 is TGTGCCAGCACTCTAAAGGGGACATCTCAAGGGCAGTACTTC. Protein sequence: CASTLKGTSQGQYF.

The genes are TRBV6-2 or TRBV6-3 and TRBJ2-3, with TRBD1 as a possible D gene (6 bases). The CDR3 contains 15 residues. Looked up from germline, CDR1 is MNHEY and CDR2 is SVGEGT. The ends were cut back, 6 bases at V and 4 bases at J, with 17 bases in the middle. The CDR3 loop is CASRRSGTYADTQYF. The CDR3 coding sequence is TGTGCCAGCAGACGTTCCGGGACATATGCAGATACGCAGTATTTT.

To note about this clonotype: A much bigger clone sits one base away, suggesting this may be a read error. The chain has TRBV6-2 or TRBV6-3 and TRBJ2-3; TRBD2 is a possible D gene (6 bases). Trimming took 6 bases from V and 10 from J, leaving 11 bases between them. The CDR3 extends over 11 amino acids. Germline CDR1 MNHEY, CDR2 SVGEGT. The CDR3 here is CASSAGYAQYF. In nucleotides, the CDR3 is TGTGCCAGCAGCGCGGGGTATGCGCAGTATTTT.

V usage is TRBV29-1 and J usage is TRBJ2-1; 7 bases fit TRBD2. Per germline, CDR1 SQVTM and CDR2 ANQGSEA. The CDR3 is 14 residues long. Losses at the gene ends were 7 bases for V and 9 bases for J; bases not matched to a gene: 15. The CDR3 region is CSAITAGFLIEQFF. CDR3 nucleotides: TGCAGCGCCATTACAGCGGGATTTTTAATTGAGCAGTTCTTC.

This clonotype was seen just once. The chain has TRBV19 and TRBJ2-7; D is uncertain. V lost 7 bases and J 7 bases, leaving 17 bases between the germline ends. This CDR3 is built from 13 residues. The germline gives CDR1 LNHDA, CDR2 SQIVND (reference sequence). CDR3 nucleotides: TGTGCCAGTAAAGACTCTAAACGTGGGGAGCAGTACTTC. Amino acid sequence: CASKDSKRGEQYF.

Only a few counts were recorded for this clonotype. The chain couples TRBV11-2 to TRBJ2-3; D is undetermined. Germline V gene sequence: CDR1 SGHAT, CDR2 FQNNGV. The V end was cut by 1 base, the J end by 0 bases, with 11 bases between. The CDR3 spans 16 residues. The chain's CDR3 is CASSLVGRKSTDTQYF. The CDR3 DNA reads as TGTGCCAGCAGCTTAGTCGGACGGAAAAGCACAGATACGCAGTATTTT.

In DNA form, the CDR3 reads TGTGCCAGCAGCCCGAGGGGGACTAGCTTAACTGAGCAGTTCTTC. It codes for CASSPRGTSLTEQFF. The J gene is TRBJ2-1, the V gene TRBV7-9, with 9 bases lining up with TRBD2. There are 15 residues in the CDR3. The V segment lost 5 bases and the J segment 9 bases; nucleotides outside the gene matches: 11. Germline V gene data show CDR1 as SEHNR and CDR2 as FQNEAQ (reference sequence).

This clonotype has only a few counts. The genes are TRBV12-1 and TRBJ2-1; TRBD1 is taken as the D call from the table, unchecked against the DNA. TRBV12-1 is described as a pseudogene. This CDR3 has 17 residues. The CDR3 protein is CASMEGTTGTGHNEQFF. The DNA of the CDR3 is TGTGCCAGCATGGAAGGGACGACAGGGACTGGCCACAATGAGCAGTTCTTC.